This T cell receptor beta chain was sequenced during a study of blood T cell repertoires in COVID-19. Across the whole study: The cDNA or gDNA used as material had been derived from T cells, B-cell-depleted T cells, or PBMCs.

Assay used: immunoSEQ multiplex PCR; TCRdb lists only in-frame clones, some missing. The table shows about 500,000 clones, with around nine tenths occurring only once. The V gene's germline CDR1 is MNHEY and CDR2 SMNVEV (reference sequence). J was trimmed by 1 base and V by 6 bases; bases with no gene match: 10. The CDR3 extends over 18 amino acids. This clone was seen a single time. The chain uses TRBV27 and TRBJ2-6; 9 positions agree with TRBD2. Sequenced input: peripheral blood. The clonotype originates from a woman in her fifties or sixties with COVID-19, enrolled during active disease. Written as DNA, the CDR3 is TGTGCCAGCAGCGCTAGCGGGGCCCTACTGTCTGGGGCCAACGTCCTGACTTTC. The encoded protein is CASSASGALLSGANVLTF.